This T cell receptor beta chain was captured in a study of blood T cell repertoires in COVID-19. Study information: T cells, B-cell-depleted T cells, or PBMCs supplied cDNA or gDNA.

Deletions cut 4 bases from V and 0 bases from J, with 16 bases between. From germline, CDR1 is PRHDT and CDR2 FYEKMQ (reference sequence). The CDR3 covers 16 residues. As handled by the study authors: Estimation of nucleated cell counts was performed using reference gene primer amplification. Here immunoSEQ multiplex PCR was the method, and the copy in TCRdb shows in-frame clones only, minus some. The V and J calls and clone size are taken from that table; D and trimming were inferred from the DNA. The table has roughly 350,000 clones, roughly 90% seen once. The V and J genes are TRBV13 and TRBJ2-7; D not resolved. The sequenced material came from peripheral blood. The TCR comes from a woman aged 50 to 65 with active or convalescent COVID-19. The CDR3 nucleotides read TGTGCCAGCAGCTCCAATCCCGGAGACCCCTCCTACGAGCAGTACTTC. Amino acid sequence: CASSSNPGDPSYEQYF.